This TCR beta chain was documented in a study of glioma-infiltrating T cells. Overall study context: Target coverage was roughly 4.5- to 11-fold for roughly one million blood T cells.

General study points: Shared blood CDR3 signature motifs marked patients with low tissue-blood divergence. Non-neoplastic patients had below-expected tissue-blood divergence, while all gliomas exceeded expectation.

This CDR3 region has 17 residues. Germline V gives CDR1 SGHVS, CDR2 FQNEAQ. V trimming: 5 bases; J trimming: 5 bases; junction bases outside the gene matches: 12. Amplification of TCR alpha and beta CDR3 regions from RNA used iRepertoire nested multiplex PCR. One-step reverse transcription and amplification started from about 100-400 ng of tissue mRNA or PBMC total RNA. TCRdb processed the multiplex PCR reads anew with MiXCR; each CDR3 protein has one entry. The table lists 300,000 to 400,000 distinct CDR3 sequences, 35% to 45% of them singletons. Of note for this clonotype: Antigen unknown.

This clonotype was sampled from a human donor with low-grade glioma or glioblastoma, undergoing nonglioma brain surgery, or in good health (not recorded which). This chain joins TRBV7-8 and TRBJ2-3; 11 bases map to TRBD2. Sequences were obtained from glioma tissue, nonneoplastic brain tissue, or PBMCs (not recorded which). The DNA for the CDR3 is TGTGCCAGCAGCCCTAAGGGACTAGCGGCTAGAGGAGATACGCAGTATTTT. This translates into CASSPKGLAARGDTQYF.